This T cell receptor (beta chain) was recovered during a study of cytomegalovirus exposure and HLA in healthy donors. Notes on the study in general: The analysis excluded some indistinguishable V segments, including TRBV6-2 and TRBV6-3. In a later analysis, TCR beta V- and J-gene trimming showed a link to a missense DCLRE1C variant. Upon later analysis, HLA-associated TCR beta chains proved more clonally expanded than other, equally common chains. Later work found that TCR association rates differed between HLA loci; DRB1 had the most and HLA-C the fewest.

60 Vbeta and 13 Jbeta primers were used in PCR. Profiled with immunoSEQ multiplex PCR; TCRdb holds only in-frame clones, not every one. The sample includes 98,000 or so clones, about 80% of them seen just once. A single count supports this clone. Its antigen is not known. This CDR3 region has 13 residues. Looked up from germline, CDR1 is LNHDA and CDR2 is SQIVND (reference sequence). The receptor was derived from a man in his forties in good health and CMV-seronegative. The sample comprised PBMCs. This chain joins TRBV19 and TRBJ2-5; 10 bases fit TRBD1. Near its end, the DNA agrees better with TRBJ2-7, so the J call may be wrong. The CDR3: CASSIGTGDEQYF. CDR3 bases: TGTGCCAGTAGTATCGGGACAGGGGACGAGCAGTACTTC.